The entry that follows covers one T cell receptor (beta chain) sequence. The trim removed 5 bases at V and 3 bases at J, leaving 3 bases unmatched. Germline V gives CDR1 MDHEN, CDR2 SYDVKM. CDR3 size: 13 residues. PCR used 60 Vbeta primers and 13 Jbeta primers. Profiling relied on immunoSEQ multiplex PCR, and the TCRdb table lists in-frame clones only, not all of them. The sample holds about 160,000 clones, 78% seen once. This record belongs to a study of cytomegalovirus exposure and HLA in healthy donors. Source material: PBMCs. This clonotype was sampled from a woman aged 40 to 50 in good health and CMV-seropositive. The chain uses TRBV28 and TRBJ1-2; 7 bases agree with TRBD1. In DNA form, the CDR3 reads TGTGCCAGCAGTCTGGGGACAGACTATGGCTACACCTTC. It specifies CASSLGTDYGYTF.